The sequence of this T cell receptor beta chain was determined in a study of T cell responses to AZD1222 COVID-19 vaccine. Points from the study as a whole: When two AZD1222 doses had been given, Spike-specific TCR breadth and depth rose. Donors in the cohort were predominantly white British and more often female, and clonal diversity was possibly underestimated.

Trimming shortened V by 5 bases and J by 8 bases, and 12 bases separated the two germline ends. The length of the CDR3 is 12 residues. From germline, CDR1 is SNHLY and CDR2 FYNNEI. Generated by immunoSEQ multiplex PCR, the TCRdb table keeps only in-frame clones and is missing some. The sample lists about 150,000 clones, roughly 91% occurring once. Regarding this clone: Its antigen is unidentified.

The chain couples TRBV2 to TRBJ1-2, with D perhaps matching TRBD1 (6 bases). The origin of this receptor is an adult in good health. The sample consisted of peripheral blood, taken on day 0 of AZD1222 vaccination. The CDR3 DNA reads as TGTGCCAGCAGTTACAGGGTTTCGGGCTACACCTTC. The encoded protein is CASSYRVSGYTF.